This TCR beta chain was retrieved from a study of OX40 agonist ivuxolimab in advanced cancers. Overall study: Ivuxolimab, an antibody that agonizes OX40 (CD134), was administered to the patients. Melanoma, hepatocellular carcinoma, head and neck or renal cell cancer occurred in dose-escalation patients. It was permissible to have had prior anti-PD-1, anti-PD-L1 or anti-CTLA-4 therapy, and less than 45% had some.

This clone was seen once. This CDR3 region has 16 residues. Germline V gives CDR1 SGHDT, CDR2 YYEEEE. The trim removed 2 bases at V and 0 bases at J, leaving 6 bases unmatched. Sequenced by immunoSEQ multiplex PCR; TCRdb stores in-frame clones only, minus some. Seen here are 85,000 to 100,000 clones, more than 85% observed once, and the top ten hold about 0.3%. This TCR derives from an adult with an advanced solid tumor such as melanoma, head and neck, liver or kidney cancer. The starting material was CD4+ or CD8+ T cells sorted from blood, obtained in a trial of the OX40 agonist ivuxolimab. This chain joins TRBV5-6 and TRBJ2-7; 9 nucleotides match TRBD1. The CDR3 region has the DNA TGTGCCAGCAGCTTATTCCGGGACAGGGCCTCCTACGAGCAGTACTTC. Translating gives CASSLFRDRASYEQYF.